This T cell receptor (beta chain) was identified during a study of blood T cell repertoires in COVID-19. Study at large: Sites across the United States, Italy and Spain contributed samples from acute and convalescent COVID-19. The analysed material was cDNA or gDNA that came from T cells, B-cell-depleted T cells, or PBMCs.

Points on this clone: Given a much more abundant clone one base away, this may be a read error.

Per the original methods: Amplifying reference gene primers gave estimates of nucleated cell counts. The repertoire was sequenced with immunoSEQ multiplex PCR; TCRdb's copy has only in-frame clones and lacks some. The V and J calls and clone size come from that table; D and trimming were worked out from the DNA. The table lists roughly 140,000 clones, more than 75% of them singletons. The V end was cut by 3 bases, the J end by 1 base, with 6 bases between. Germline CDR1 SGHAT, CDR2 FQNNGV. There are 13 residues in the CDR3. The source material was peripheral blood. The genes are TRBV11-2 and TRBJ1-2; D remains ambiguous. The TCR sequence derives from a man aged 60 to 69 with acute or convalescent COVID-19. CDR3 amino acids: CASSLGSNYGYTF. In DNA, the CDR3 is TGTGCCAGCAGCTTGGGCAGTAACTATGGCTACACCTTC.